This entry is about one T cell receptor beta chain. The antigen this receptor binds is unknown. Base qualities are not at hand, and no much larger clone is one base apart. This sample is drawn from a study of shared clonotypes between healthy human individuals (dated by TCRdb to between 2020 and 2021). In terms of the full investigation: A couple of women and three men aged 18 to 49 years were included in the cohort. Per donor, three plates each were used for CD4 naive and CD4 memory, two for CD8 naive, and one for CD8 memory. The study deeply sequenced blood TCR repertoires of about 5 healthy adults to estimate repertoire size and the extent of clonotype sharing between individuals. Libraries were prepared and TCR repertoires were sequenced by different laboratories using diverse techniques, in order to increase sequencing depth and limit assay-specific biases. Leukapheresis yielded between about 0.85 and 10 billion PBMCs per donor. Beyond this particular receptor, the publication reports: Larger estimated clonotype richness was generally found for naive subsets than for memory subsets. Because the study included only a small number of donors, the genetic and exposure-history diversity represented was limited. Across four donors, roughly 5.1% of naive CD4, roughly 3.5% of naive CD8, about 2.3% of memory CD4, and roughly 0.41% of memory CD8 clonotypes were shared. Sampling was restricted to blood, and TCR repertoires in tissue are likely to differ from TCR repertoires in blood. Incomplete sequencing was indicated by rarefaction of sorted-subset datasets, despite the large sequencing depth. Compared with non-shared clonotypes, the clonotypes found in all four sorted-subset donors had higher generation probabilities. Pairwise subsampling indicated that sequencing depth was expected to affect the degree of clonotype sharing among donors.

For the CD8 naive samples, CD45RO-negative cells were positively selected for CCR7, yielding a CD45RA+CCR7+ population from which TemRA cells were excluded. Donors were healthy HIV-negative adults with no recently reported acute infections or vaccinations. Every donor was a Caucasian adult living in Nashville, Tennessee, USA. Blood was collected by leukapheresis, and PBMCs were isolated by Ficoll-Histopaque density gradient centrifugation and then cryopreserved in liquid nitrogen vapor phase. Analytical flow cytometry was used to check the purity and quantity of every magnetically sorted T cell population. Genomic DNA was isolated from each sorted fraction and quantified by UV absorbance on a Nanodrop 2000c. TCR CDR3 regions were amplified from genomic DNA by multiplex PCR using the deep immunoSEQ assay. Extracted genomic DNA from each cell subset was spread evenly across all wells of several immunoSEQ 96-well plates, with each plate serving as a replicate. For sorted subsets, around 200 ng genomic DNA, equal to approximately 30,000 T cell genomes, was loaded into each replicate PCR. Purified libraries were quantified with a Qubit 3.0 fluorometer, sized on a Bioanalyzer 2100, and re-quantified with the KAPA Library Quantification kit. Each immunoSEQ 96-well plate was sequenced on its own single-read 150-cycle Illumina NextSeq 550 flow cell. The authors' analysis ran thus. Because the immunoSEQ output included only junctional sequences and no quality scores, the filtering could not be the same as the filtering used for full-length reads. Sequences were annotated with PyIR, a Python wrapper for IgBLAST v1.9, and V/J genes and CDR3 were assigned using IMGT germline references. Reads were filtered out if the reads had weak V/J assignments (E-value above 1e-6), no CDR3, stop codons, out-of-frame junctions, or ambiguous translated residues. V3J clonotypes were defined by identical inferred V gene, J gene, and CDR3 amino acid sequence. To compute the percentage overlap between repertoires, the number of shared unique clonotypes was divided by the size of the smaller repertoire. Richness of each repertoire was evaluated using RTK rarefaction, the Chao1 estimator, and Recon v2.1 estimates of unobserved clonotypes. Generation probabilities were computed with OLGA for all TCRbeta clonotypes obtained by the gDNA method from a handful of donors. Imported from immuneACCESS, the table was reduced by TCRdb to in-frame sequences with V and J called. These copies leave out some clones; in studies compared against another copy, an unresolved V gene accounts for under half, and the cause of the remainder is not known. D and trimming come from the DNA, and the V and J calls and clone size come from that table. The sample table contains more than 2 million clones; only one count was recorded for just over 90% of them. The ten largest clones capture 1.5% to 2% of the sample.

The CDR1 and CDR2 encoded by the germline V gene are MDHEN and SYDVKM. The CDR3 holds 14 amino acids from the cysteine to the phenylalanine. Just the 42-base CDR3 DNA is kept, in frame starting at base 1. Germline trimming amounts to 3 bases on V and 5 bases on J, with 4 as the count of junction bases outside the gene matches. Sequenced input: naive CD8+ T cells from PBMCs. The sample's cell subset or site label, in plain terms: CD45RA+CCR7+. The TCR was taken from a young man in good health. Some clones in this sample may be carry-over from other donors' samples. In this chain, TRBV28 is recombined with TRBJ2-5, with 9 middle bases fitting TRBD1. The CDR3 region reads CASSLPGTGETQYF. Read as DNA, the sequence is TGTGCCAGCAGTTTGCCCGGGACAGGGGAGACCCAGTACTTC.